This T cell receptor (beta chain) was obtained from a study of OX40 agonist ivuxolimab in advanced cancers. The method was immunoSEQ multiplex PCR; TCRdb's version includes in-frame clones alone and lacks a portion of them. This table holds 55,000 to 75,000 clones, roughly 86% found once. V was clipped by 6 bases and J by 5 bases; unmatched bases: 9. Germline V CDR1 and CDR2: LNHDA, SQIVND (reference sequence). CDR3 length: 15 amino acids. In the case of this clone: The antigen is undetermined.

Findings and limits, study-wide: On average, CD8+ T cells showed a greater number of expanded clones than CD4+.

The genes are TRBV19 and TRBJ2-2; TRBD2 agrees at 7 bases. The source of this sequence is an adult with an advanced solid tumor such as melanoma, head and neck, liver or kidney cancer. Material: CD4+ or CD8+ T cells sorted from blood, obtained in a trial of the OX40 agonist ivuxolimab. The CDR3 DNA sequence: TGTGCCAGTAGCCCCCCGGGACTATTTACCGGGGAGCTGTTTTTT. This codes for CASSPPGLFTGELFF. The whole variable domain, filled in from reference TRBV19 and TRBJ2-2, reads DGGITQSPKYLFRKEGQNVTLSCEQNLNHDAMYWYRQDPGQGLRLIYYSQIVNDFQKGDIAEGYSVSREKKESFPLTVTSAQKNPTAFYLCASSPPGLFTGELFFGEGSRLTVL.